These 20 T cell receptor beta chains share one sample of origin, sequenced in a study of T-cell reconstitution after alpha-beta-depleted transplantation in children. Unique molecular identifiers were used in preparing the TCRbeta library. Using its own MiXCR run on the PCR reads, TCRdb lists one record per CDR3 protein. The table has approximately 20,000 distinct CDR3 sequences, 10% to 15% seen once. The starting material was PBMCs, mostly from graft donor cells, obtained 60 days after TCRalphabeta/CD19-depleted stem cell transplant. Receptors originate from a female patient aged 2-15 years who had a stem cell transplant for congenital amegakaryocytic thrombocytopenia, so the T cells may come from the graft donor.

This clonotype has just a few counts. The rearrangement uses TRBV2 and TRBJ2-5; D not resolved. V was pared by 4 bases and J by 3 bases, with 3 bases between. Germline-derived CDR1 and CDR2 are SNHLY and FYNNEI. This CDR3 spans 11 amino acids. As DNA, the CDR3 is TGTGCCAGCAGTGCGGAAGAGACCCAGTACTTC. Amino acid sequence: CASSAEETQYF.

This clonotype was seen at least ten times. This chain connects TRBV12-3 or TRBV12-4 to TRBJ2-6; D is perhaps TRBD1 (5 bases). The CDR3 totals 19 residues. Trimming shortened V by 7 bases and J by 3 bases, and 25 bases separated the two germline ends. In nucleotides, the CDR3 is TGTGCCAGCAAGTTAAGCAACAGGCCTCTTTTGGTTGGGGCCAACGTCCTGACTTTC. It yields the protein CASKLSNRPLLVGANVLTF.

This clonotype was seen a few times. The rearrangement links TRBV6-1 to TRBJ1-4, with TRBD1 as a possible D gene (5 bases). The V and J ends lost 6 bases and 7 bases respectively, with 15 bases between them. CDR3 length: 14 residues. The germline V gene encodes CDR1 MNHNS and CDR2 SASEGT. CDR3 region: CASSADSLGEKLFF. DNA of the CDR3: TGTGCCAGCAGCGCTGACAGCCTCGGTGAAAAACTGTTTTTT.

This clonotype has a count of ten or more. The V call is TRBV20-1, the J call TRBJ2-5; 12 positions match TRBD2. Germline CDR1 is DFQATT and CDR2 is SNEGSKA (reference sequence). The CDR3 runs 14 residues. With 4 bases clipped from V and 5 bases from J, the junction kept 5 bases outside the gene matches. This CDR3 reads CSATPGTSGETQYF. The CDR3 DNA reads as TGCAGTGCTACTCCCGGGACTAGCGGGGAGACCCAGTACTTC.

There are many counts of this clonotype. Here the CDR3 reads CASSLGTSSGRTDTQYF. The CDR3 nucleotides read TGCGCCAGCAGCTTGGGTACCTCTAGCGGGCGCACAGATACGCAGTATTTT. This chain links TRBV5-1 with TRBJ2-3, with 8 bases aligning to TRBD2. V was clipped by 0 bases and J by 1 base; unmatched bases: 7. This CDR3 spans 17 amino acids. Germline values: CDR1 SGHRS, CDR2 YFSETQ. The whole variable domain, remainder taken from reference TRBV5-1 and TRBJ2-3, is KAGVTQTPRYLIKTRGQQVTLSCSPISGHRSVSWYQQTPGQGLQFLFEYFSETQRNKGNFPGRFSGRQFSNSRSEMNVSTLELGDSALYLCASSLGTSSGRTDTQYFGPGTRLTVL.

This clonotype has at least ten counts. The V call is TRBV9, the J call TRBJ2-2; the D is unclear. Looked up from germline, CDR1 is SGDLS and CDR2 is YYNGEE. This CDR3 is built from 13 residues. Trimming took off 3 bases at V and 2 bases at J, with 5 bases between the two ends. CDR3 sequence (DNA): TGTGCCAGCAGCGCAGCAAACACCGGGGAGCTGTTTTTT. It translates to CASSAANTGELFF.

This clonotype has ten or more counts. This chain joins TRBV9 and TRBJ2-7; D is unresolved. The CDR3 covers 16 residues. Deletions cut 3 bases from V and 0 bases from J, with 16 bases between. The V gene's germline CDR1 is SGDLS and CDR2 YYNGEE. DNA for the CDR3: TGTGCCAGCAGCGCCTCCATGGCCGGACCCTCCTACGAGCAGTACTTC. This encodes CASSASMAGPSYEQYF.

This clonotype was recorded many times. The rearrangement links TRBV6-4 to TRBJ2-3; 8 bases are a match to TRBD2. The V gene end was trimmed by 6 bases and the J gene end by 1 base; junction bases not matched to a gene: 3. This CDR3 is built from 14 residues. Germline V gene lookup returns CDR1 MRHNA and CDR2 SNTAGT. CDR3 protein: CASSMTSGTDTQYF. CDR3 DNA sequence: TGTGCCAGCAGCATGACTAGCGGCACAGATACGCAGTATTTT.

The table lists this clonotype with many counts. V usage is TRBV5-1 and J usage is TRBJ2-7; TRBD1 agrees at 9 bases. Germline V gene lookup returns CDR1 SGHRS and CDR2 YFSETQ. The CDR3 totals 15 residues. V trimming: 0 bases; J trimming: 5 bases; junction bases outside the gene matches: 6. The CDR3 is CASSLVFRDRDEQYF. CDR3 in DNA: TGCGCCAGCAGCTTGGTGTTCAGGGACAGGGACGAGCAGTACTTC.

The table lists this clonotype with many counts. V gene TRBV5-4 combines with J gene TRBJ1-2; 7 positions agree with TRBD1. The CDR3 extends over 14 amino acids. The germline CDR1 and CDR2 sequences are SGHNT and YYREEE (reference sequence). Losses at the gene ends were 5 bases for V and 5 bases for J; bases not matched to a gene: 9. CDR3 coding DNA: TGTGCCAGCAGACCCAACAGGGGAGGGTATGGCTACACCTTC. It specifies CASRPNRGGYGYTF.

This clonotype has just a few counts. The chain is built from TRBV6-6 and TRBJ2-5; unclear D gene. The CDR3 sequence is 11 residues long. V gave up 5 bases and J gave up 5 bases, with 6 bases separating them. The germline V gene has CDR1 MNHNY and CDR2 SVGAGI (reference sequence). The CDR3 bases are TGTGCCAGCAGTAGTCCTGAGACCCAGTACTTC. This encodes CASSSPETQYF.

This clonotype was counted many times. The rearrangement joins TRBV5-1 to TRBJ1-4, with D perhaps matching TRBD1 (5 bases). CDR3 size: 14 residues. The V and J ends lost 3 bases and 0 bases respectively, with 6 bases between them. Per germline, CDR1 SGHRS and CDR2 YFSETQ. In nucleotides, the CDR3 is TGCGCCAGCAGCTGGACACCAACTAATGAAAAACTGTTTTTT. Residues: CASSWTPTNEKLFF.

This clonotype came up once. The chain couples TRBV9 to TRBJ1-1; D remains unclear. In germline, CDR1 is SGDLS, CDR2 YYNGEE. Between the trimmed V and J ends, which lost 0 bases and 7 bases, there was a span of 16 bases. This CDR3 has 15 amino acids. This CDR3 is CASSVEAGRRSEAFF. In DNA, the CDR3 is TGTGCCAGCAGCGTAGAGGCGGGAAGGCGGAGTGAAGCTTTCTTT.

This clonotype was counted at least ten times. J is TRBJ2-4 and V is TRBV5-4; 7 bases are a match to TRBD1. Trimming removed 0 bases from V and 14 bases from J; junction bases left unmatched: 5. This CDR3 has 12 amino acids. Germline V gives CDR1 SGHNT, CDR2 YYREEE (reference sequence). CDR3 sequence reads: CASSLGQGVKYF. The CDR3 nucleotides are TGTGCCAGCAGCTTGGGACAGGGAGTGAAGTACTTC.

This clonotype was counted many times. The V call is TRBV5-1, the J call TRBJ1-2; D perhaps matches TRBD1 (6 bases). This CDR3 region has 15 residues. V dropped 3 bases and J dropped 0 bases, with 12 bases sitting between them. CDR1 and CDR2 (germline): SGHRS, YFSETQ. CDR3 bases: TGCGCCAGCAGCTGGGGGGGGCTAGCTAACTATGGCTACACCTTC. It specifies CASSWGGLANYGYTF.

The table lists this clonotype with many counts. The chain is built from TRBV3-1 and TRBJ2-2, with D uncertain. Germline assignment: CDR1 LGHDT and CDR2 YNNKEL (reference sequence). The CDR3 is 14 amino acids. Trimming stripped 1 base from V and 8 bases from J, with 11 bases between. CDR3 in DNA: TGTGCCAGCAGCCAAGGCCCCGCTCGGGGGGAGCTGTTTTTT. The encoded protein is CASSQGPARGELFF.

This clonotype was seen only a few times. CDR3 nucleotides: TGTGCCAGTAGTATAGGGTACGGCTCTGGGGCCAACGTCCTGACTTTC. It encodes CASSIGYGSGANVLTF. J is TRBJ2-6 and V is TRBV19; D uncertain. Trimming shortened V by 1 base and J by 0 bases, and 7 bases separated the two germline ends. The CDR3 totals 16 residues. CDR1 is LNHDA, CDR2 SQIVND, per germline (reference sequence).

The table lists this clonotype with many counts. This chain links TRBV4-1 with TRBJ2-2; TRBD2 agrees at 14 bases. The CDR3 runs 19 residues. Trimming took 3 bases from V and 6 from J; bases not matched to a gene: 12. Per germline, CDR1 MGHRA and CDR2 YSYEKL. The CDR3 region is CASSHGTSGRRSTAGELFF. The DNA of the CDR3 is TGCGCCAGCAGCCATGGGACTAGCGGGAGAAGGTCTACCGCCGGGGAGCTGTTTTTT.

This chain joins TRBV4-3 and TRBJ2-7; D remains unclear. The CDR3 is 14 amino acids. From germline, CDR1 is LGHNA and CDR2 YSLEER. As DNA, the CDR3 is TGCGCAAGCAGCCCAGACTGCGGCGTTTACGAGCAGTACGTC. Translated: CASSPDCGVYEQYV.

This clonotype was counted ten times or more. The V call is TRBV3-1, the J call TRBJ2-1, with 8 bases aligning to TRBD2. Germline lookup yields CDR1 LGHDT and CDR2 YNNKEL (reference sequence). Trimming cost V 1 base and J 6 bases; bases outside gene matches: 8. This CDR3 contains 16 residues. CDR3 nucleotide sequence: TGTGCCAGCAGCCAAGGGCCGGGAGGGCTCACCAATGAGCAGTTCTTC. As protein: CASSQGPGGLTNEQFF.